This record looks at one T cell receptor beta chain sequence and its context. Its target is unknown. Terminally differentiated effector memory CD45RA+ cells were excluded from the naive CD8 cells, which were CD45RO-negative and positively selected for CCR7. Donation came from healthy HIV-negative adults that had no recent acute infections or vaccinations. The donors were all Caucasian adults (living in Nashville, Tennessee). The record originates from a study of shared clonotypes between healthy human individuals. CDR3 length equals 19 residues. Germline CDR1 SGDLS, CDR2 YYNGEE. V lost 0 bases and J lost 0, with 16 bases in between. Study-level findings and limits: Sampling covered nothing but blood. Tissue TCR repertoires likely differ from those found in blood. Among the subsets, naive ones generally showed larger estimated richness than memory ones.

Some clones are missing from TCRdb's copy, which holds only in-frame ones; the method was immunoSEQ multiplex PCR. Among some 600,000 clones listed, roughly 96% were seen once. The sequencing sample was made of naive CD8+ T cells sorted from blood. The source is a woman in her twenties or thirties in good health. The gene calls are TRBV9 and TRBJ2-6, with TRBD1 as a possible D gene (6 bases). CDR3 residues: CASSVGPRDKGSGANVLTF. CDR3 sequence (DNA): TGTGCCAGCAGCGTAGGCCCCCGGGACAAGGGCTCTGGGGCCAACGTCCTGACTTTC.